A single T cell receptor beta chain is shown here with its context. Its target is unknown. This sample is drawn from a study of T cell repertoires in cytomegalovirus infection. Trimming shortened V by 2 bases and J by 9 bases, and 8 bases separated the two germline ends. Germline V CDR1 and CDR2: MNHNS, SASEGT. This CDR3 contains 12 residues. MiXCR, run by TCRdb on the reads, gives a single entry per CDR3 protein. The table has about 470,000 distinct CDR3 sequences, roughly 43% seen once. V is TRBV6-1 and J is TRBJ1-5; TRBD1 is a possible D gene (6 bases). The input for sequencing was cultured PBMCs, taken from culture after CMV antigen stimulation. The source is a human donor in good health (CMV status not recorded). Some clones in this sample may be carry-over from other donors' samples. CDR3 DNA: TGTGCCAGCAGTGAAAGGGGGTGGCCCCAGCATTTT. Amino acid sequence: CASSERGWPQHF.